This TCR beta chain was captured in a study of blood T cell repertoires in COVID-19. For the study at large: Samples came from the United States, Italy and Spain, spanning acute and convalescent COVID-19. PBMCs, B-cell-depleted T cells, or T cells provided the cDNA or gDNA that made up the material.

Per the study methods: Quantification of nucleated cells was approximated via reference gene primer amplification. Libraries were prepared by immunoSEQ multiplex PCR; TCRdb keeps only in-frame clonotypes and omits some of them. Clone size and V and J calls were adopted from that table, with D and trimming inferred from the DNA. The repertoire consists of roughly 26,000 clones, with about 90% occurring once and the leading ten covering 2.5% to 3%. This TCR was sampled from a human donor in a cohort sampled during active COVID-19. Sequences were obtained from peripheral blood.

This CDR3 reads CAIGGDEQFF. CDR3 nucleotide sequence: TGTGCCATCGGAGGGGATGAGCAGTTCTTC. This chain connects TRBV10-3 to TRBJ2-1; D is possibly TRBD2 (6 bases). The CDR3 length is 10 residues. V dropped 8 bases and J dropped 8 bases, with 7 bases sitting between them. Germline-derived CDR1 and CDR2 are ENHRY and SYGVKD.